This T cell receptor (beta chain) appears in the sequencing data of a study of blood T cells in healthy people across ages. Study-wide background: Template switching retrieved approximately one barcoded beta molecule for each two T cells.

This clonotype was recorded a few times. The antigen is undetermined. Primers used in a second PCR of roughly 6 to 11 cycles were a sample-barcoded 5' primer and a J-beta primer mix. Every cDNA molecule bore a tag from a template-switch adaptor containing 12 random nucleotides. One entry per CDR3 protein, called by TCRdb with MiXCR from the 5' RACE reads. Altogether roughly 680,000 distinct CDR3 sequences are present, more than 20% being singletons, with the ten largest covering 3.5% to 4%. Each sample had at least 6 million PBMCs isolated. The CDR3 has 15 amino acids. In germline, CDR1 is DFQATT, CDR2 SNEGSKA (reference sequence). The junction had 11 bases not matched to a gene; V was cut back by 6 bases and J by 1 base. Whole-study results and caveats: Any conclusive comparison of naive versus antigen-experienced cells was prevented by using unsorted PBMCs.

Input material: blood. This chain joins TRBV20-1 and TRBJ2-5, with 7 nucleotides matching TRBD2. This TCR derives from a man aged 65 to 79 in good health. For the CDR3, the DNA is TGCAGTGCAAACCCGACTAGCCCTAGCCAAGAGACCCAGTACTTC. Amino acids: CSANPTSPSQETQYF.